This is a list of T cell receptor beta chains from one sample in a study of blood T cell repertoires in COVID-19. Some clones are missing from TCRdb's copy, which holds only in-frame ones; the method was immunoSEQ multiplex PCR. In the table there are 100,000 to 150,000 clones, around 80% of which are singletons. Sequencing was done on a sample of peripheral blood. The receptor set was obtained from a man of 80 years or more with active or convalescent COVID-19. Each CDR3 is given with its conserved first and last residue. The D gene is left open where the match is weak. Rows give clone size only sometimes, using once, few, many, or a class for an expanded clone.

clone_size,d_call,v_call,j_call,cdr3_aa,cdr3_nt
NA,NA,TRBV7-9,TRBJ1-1,CASSAHQGVNTEAFF,TGTGCCAGCAGCGCCCATCAGGGCGTGAACACTGAAGCTTTCTTT
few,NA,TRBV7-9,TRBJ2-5,CASSLGGESSFQETQYF,TGTGCCAGCAGCTTAGGGGGCGAATCTTCGTTCCAAGAGACCCAGTACTTC
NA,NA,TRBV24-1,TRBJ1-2,CATSDFDRNYGYTF,TGTGCCACCAGTGATTTCGACAGGAACTATGGCTACACCTTC
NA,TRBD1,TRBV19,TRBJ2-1,CASSSPFSGTGGRDEQFF,TGTGCCAGTAGTTCACCTTTCTCCGGGACAGGGGGCAGAGATGAGCAGTTCTTC
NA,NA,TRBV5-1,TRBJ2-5,CASSPPGGETQYF,TGCGCCAGCAGCCCCCCTGGGGGGGAGACCCAGTACTTC
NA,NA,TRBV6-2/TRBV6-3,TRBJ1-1,CASSAPPGTEAFF,TGTGCCAGCAGTGCCCCCCCCGGGACAGAAGCTTTCTTT
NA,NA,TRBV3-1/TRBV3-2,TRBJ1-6,CASSQDLNSPLHF,TGTGCCAGCAGCCAAGACCTTAATTCACCCCTCCACTTT
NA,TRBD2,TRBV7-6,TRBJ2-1,CASSFLAGGPSEQFF,TGTGCCAGCAGCTTCCTAGCGGGGGGGCCCAGTGAGCAGTTCTTC
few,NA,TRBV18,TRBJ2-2,CASSPGEIARGELFF,TGTGCCAGCTCACCAGGAGAAATAGCGAGGGGGGAGCTGTTTTTT
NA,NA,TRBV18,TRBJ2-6,CASSPPGAGANVLTF,TGTGCCAGCTCACCACCAGGGGCTGGGGCCAACGTCCTGACTTTC
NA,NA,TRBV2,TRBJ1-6,CASSSQGRGNSPLHF,TGTGCCAGCAGTTCACAGGGACGGGGAAATTCACCCCTCCACTTT
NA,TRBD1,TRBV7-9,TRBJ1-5,CASNATGGKYSNQPQHF,TGTGCCAGCAATGCGACAGGGGGCAAGTATAGCAATCAGCCCCAGCATTTT
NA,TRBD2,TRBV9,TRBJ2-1,CASSVSGGYNEQFF,TGTGCCAGCAGCGTTTCGGGGGGGTACAATGAGCAGTTCTTC
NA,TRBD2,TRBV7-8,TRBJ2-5,CASSLGLPSGAQETQYF,TGTGCCAGCAGCTTAGGGTTGCCTAGCGGGGCCCAAGAGACCCAGTACTTC
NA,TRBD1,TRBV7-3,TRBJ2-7,CASSKDRGPYEQYF,TGTGCCAGCAGCAAGGACAGGGGGCCATACGAGCAGTACTTC
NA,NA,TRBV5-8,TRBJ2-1,CASSFFATAYNEQFF,TGTGCCAGCAGCTTTTTTGCAACAGCTTACAATGAGCAGTTCTTC
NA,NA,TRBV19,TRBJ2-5,CASSIAGVYQETQYF,TGTGCCAGTAGTATAGCGGGTGTGTACCAAGAGACCCAGTACTTC
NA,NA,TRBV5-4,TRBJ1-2,CASSLSGDYGYTF,TGTGCCAGCAGCTTGTCCGGGGACTATGGCTACACCTTC
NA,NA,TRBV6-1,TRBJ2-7,CASSEAARTTTGQYF,TGTGCCAGCAGTGAAGCAGCTAGAACTACGACGGGGCAGTACTTC
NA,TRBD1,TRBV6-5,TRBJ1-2,CASTWDRGSLDGYTF,TGTGCCAGCACATGGGACAGGGGGAGTCTAGATGGCTACACCTTC
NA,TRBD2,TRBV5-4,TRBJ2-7,CASSKPASGGPYEQYF,TGTGCCAGCAGCAAACCCGCTAGCGGGGGGCCCTACGAGCAGTACTTC
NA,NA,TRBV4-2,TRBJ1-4,CASSQSDEKLFF,TGTGCCAGCAGCCAATCAGATGAAAAACTGTTTTTT
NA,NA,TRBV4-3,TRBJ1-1,CASSSLGGEEAFF,TGCGCCAGCAGCTCACTTGGGGGGGAGGAAGCTTTCTTT
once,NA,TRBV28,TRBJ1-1,CASSFEQGHTEAFF,TGTGCCAGCAGTTTTGAGCAGGGCCACACTGAAGCTTTCTTT
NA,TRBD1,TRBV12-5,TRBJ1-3,CASATSGGSGNTIYF,TGTGCTAGTGCCACATCAGGGGGCAGTGGAAACACCATATATTTT
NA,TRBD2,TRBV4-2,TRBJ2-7,CASSQEPGGRIDEQYF,TGTGCCAGCAGCCAAGAACCGGGGGGGCGGATCGACGAGCAGTACTTC
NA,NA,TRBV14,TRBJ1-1,CASSQYRTAGAEAFF,TGTGCCAGCAGCCAATACCGGACAGCAGGGGCTGAAGCTTTCTTT
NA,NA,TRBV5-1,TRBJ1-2,CASSTQGRAGGYTF,TGCGCCAGCAGCACCCAGGGGCGCGCCGGTGGCTACACCTTC
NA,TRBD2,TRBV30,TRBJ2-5,CAWSGLAGGGETQYF,TGTGCCTGGAGCGGACTAGCGGGGGGAGGTGAGACCCAGTACTTC
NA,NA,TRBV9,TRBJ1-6,CASSRLEGTSPLHF,TGTGCCAGCAGCAGATTGGAGGGTACTTCACCCCTCCACTTT
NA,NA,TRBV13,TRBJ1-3,CASSAYRETGNTIYF,TGTGCCAGCAGCGCTTACAGGGAAACTGGAAACACCATATATTTT
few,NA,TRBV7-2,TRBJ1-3,CASSQQGPRGGNTIYF,TGTGCCAGCAGCCAACAGGGTCCCAGGGGTGGAAACACCATATATTTT
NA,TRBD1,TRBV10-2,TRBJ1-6,CASSEPRTGLKEASPLHF,TGCGCCAGCAGTGAGCCCCGGACAGGGCTTAAGGAGGCTTCACCCCTCCACTTT
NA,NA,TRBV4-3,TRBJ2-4,CASSQDESRVLYF,TGCGCCAGCAGCCAAGATGAGTCGCGGGTGCTGTACTTC
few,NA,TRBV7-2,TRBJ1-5,CASSLSGGPQPQHF,TGTGCCAGCAGCTTAAGCGGGGGTCCTCAGCCCCAGCATTTT
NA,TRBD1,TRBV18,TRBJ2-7,CASSPDRATYEQYF,TGTGCCAGCTCGCCCGACAGGGCGACCTACGAGCAGTACTTC
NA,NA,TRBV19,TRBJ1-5,CATRGAGAWQPQHF,TGTGCCACCCGCGGGGCGGGGGCCTGGCAGCCCCAGCATTTT
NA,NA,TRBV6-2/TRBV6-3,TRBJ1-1,CASSYQFHTEAFF,TGTGCCAGCAGTTACCAGTTCCACACTGAAGCTTTCTTT
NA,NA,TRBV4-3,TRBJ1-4,CASSRSLGGEREKLFF,TGCGCCAGCAGCCGGTCACTCGGCGGGGAAAGGGAAAAACTGTTTTTT
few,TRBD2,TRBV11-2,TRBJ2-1,CASSLGRKLAGSSYNEQFF,TGTGCCAGCAGCTTAGGAAGAAAACTAGCGGGGAGCTCCTACAATGAGCAGTTCTTC
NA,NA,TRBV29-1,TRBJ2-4,CSVEGQLQYF,TGCAGCGTTGAGGGCCAGCTTCAGTACTTC
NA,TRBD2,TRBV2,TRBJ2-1,CASNSGTSGGVKFF,TGTGCCAGCAACTCCGGGACTAGCGGGGGGGTTAAGTTCTTC